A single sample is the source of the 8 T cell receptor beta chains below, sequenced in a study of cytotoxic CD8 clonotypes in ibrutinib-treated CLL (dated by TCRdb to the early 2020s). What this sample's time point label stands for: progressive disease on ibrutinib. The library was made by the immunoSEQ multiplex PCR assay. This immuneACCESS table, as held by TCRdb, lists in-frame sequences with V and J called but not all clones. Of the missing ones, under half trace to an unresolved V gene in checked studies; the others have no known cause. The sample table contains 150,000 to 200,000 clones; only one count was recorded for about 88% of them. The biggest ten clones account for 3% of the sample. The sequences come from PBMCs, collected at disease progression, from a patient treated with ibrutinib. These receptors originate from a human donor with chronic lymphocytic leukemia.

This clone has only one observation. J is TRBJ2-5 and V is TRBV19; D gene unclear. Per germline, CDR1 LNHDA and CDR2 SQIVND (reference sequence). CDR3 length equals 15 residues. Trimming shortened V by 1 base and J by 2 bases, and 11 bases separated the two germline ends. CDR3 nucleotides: TGTGCCAGTAGTATAGCCGGACGTCTACAAGAGACCCAGTACTTC. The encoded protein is CASSIAGRLQETQYF.

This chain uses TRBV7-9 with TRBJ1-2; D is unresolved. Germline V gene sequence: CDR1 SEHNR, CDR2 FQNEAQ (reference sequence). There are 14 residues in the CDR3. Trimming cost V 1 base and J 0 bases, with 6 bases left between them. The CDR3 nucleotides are TGTGCCAGCAGCTTAGGGGGAGCTAACTATGGCTACACCTTC. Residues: CASSLGGANYGYTF.

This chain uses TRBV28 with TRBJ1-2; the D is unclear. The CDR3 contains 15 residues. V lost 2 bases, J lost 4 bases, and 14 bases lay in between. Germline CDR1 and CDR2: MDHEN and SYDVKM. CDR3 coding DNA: TGTGCCAGCAGTTTAGGGTCCGATCTCCTCTATGGCTACACCTTC. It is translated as CASSLGSDLLYGYTF.

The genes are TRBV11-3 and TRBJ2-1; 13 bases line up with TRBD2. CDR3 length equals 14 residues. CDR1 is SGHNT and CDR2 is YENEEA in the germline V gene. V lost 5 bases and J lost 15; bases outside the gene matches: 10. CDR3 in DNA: TGTGCCAGCAGCCCTAGAGGGACTAGCGGGGCACGGTTCTTC. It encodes CASSPRGTSGARFF.

CDR3 sequence (DNA): TGCAGCGTTGAAGATCGCCGGGAGCAGTTCTTC. Residues: CSVEDRREQFF. The V and J genes are TRBV29-1 and TRBJ2-1; D not resolved. Trimming pared 0 bases from V and 10 bases from J, leaving 7 bases between. This CDR3 is 11 amino acids long. Germline CDR1 is SQVTM and CDR2 is ANQGSEA.

CDR3 sequence: CASSLDGGGRNEQFF. CDR3 DNA sequence: TGTGCCAGCAGCTTAGATGGGGGAGGGCGGAATGAGCAGTTCTTC. This chain uses TRBV7-8 with TRBJ2-1, with 7 bases aligning to TRBD2. J lost 7 bases, V lost 1 base, and 7 bases had no gene match. This CDR3 is 15 amino acids long. Germline-derived CDR1 and CDR2 are SGHVS and FQNEAQ.

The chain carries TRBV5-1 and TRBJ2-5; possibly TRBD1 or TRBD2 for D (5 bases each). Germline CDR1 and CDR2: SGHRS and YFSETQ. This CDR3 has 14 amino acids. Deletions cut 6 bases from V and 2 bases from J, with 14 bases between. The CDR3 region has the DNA TGCGCCAGCACCCGAACTAGGGGTCAAGAGACCCAGTACTTC. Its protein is CASTRTRGQETQYF.

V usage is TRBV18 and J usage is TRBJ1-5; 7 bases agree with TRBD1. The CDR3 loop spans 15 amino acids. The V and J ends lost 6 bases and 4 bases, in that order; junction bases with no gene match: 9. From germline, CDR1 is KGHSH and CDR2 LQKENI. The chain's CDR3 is CASSPRQGFNQPQHF. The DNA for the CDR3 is TGTGCCAGCTCCCCGAGACAGGGCTTTAATCAGCCCCAGCATTTT.